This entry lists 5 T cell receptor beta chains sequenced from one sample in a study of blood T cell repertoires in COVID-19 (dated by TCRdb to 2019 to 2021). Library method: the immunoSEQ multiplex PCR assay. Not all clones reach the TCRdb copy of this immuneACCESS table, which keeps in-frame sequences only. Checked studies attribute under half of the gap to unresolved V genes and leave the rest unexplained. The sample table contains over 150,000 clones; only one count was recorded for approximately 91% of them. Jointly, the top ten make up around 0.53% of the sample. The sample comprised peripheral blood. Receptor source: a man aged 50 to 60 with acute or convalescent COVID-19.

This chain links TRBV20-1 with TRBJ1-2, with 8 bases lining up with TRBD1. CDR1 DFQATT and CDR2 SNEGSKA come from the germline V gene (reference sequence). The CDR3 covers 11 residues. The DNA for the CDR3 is TGCAGCGCAGGGGGCGCTTACGGCGTCACCTTC. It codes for CSAGGAYGVTF.

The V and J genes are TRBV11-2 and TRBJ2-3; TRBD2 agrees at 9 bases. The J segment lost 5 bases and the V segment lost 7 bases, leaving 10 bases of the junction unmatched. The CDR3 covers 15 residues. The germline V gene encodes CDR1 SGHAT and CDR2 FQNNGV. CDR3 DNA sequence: TGTGCCAGCACCCGAGGAGCGGGAGGTCTAGATACGCAGTATTTT. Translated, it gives CASTRGAGGLDTQYF.

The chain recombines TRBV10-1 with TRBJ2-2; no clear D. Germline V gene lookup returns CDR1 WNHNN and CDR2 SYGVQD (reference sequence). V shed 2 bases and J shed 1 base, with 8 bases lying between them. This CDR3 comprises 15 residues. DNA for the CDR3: TGCGCCAGCAGTGAGGATTTCAGGAACACCGGGGAGCTGTTTTTT. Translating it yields CASSEDFRNTGELFF.

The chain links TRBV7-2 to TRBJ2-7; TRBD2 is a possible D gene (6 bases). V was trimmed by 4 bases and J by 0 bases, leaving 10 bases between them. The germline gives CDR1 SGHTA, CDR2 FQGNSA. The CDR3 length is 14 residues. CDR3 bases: TGTGCCAGCAGCTCCAGGAGGGGCTCCTACGAGCAGTACTTC. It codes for CASSSRRGSYEQYF.

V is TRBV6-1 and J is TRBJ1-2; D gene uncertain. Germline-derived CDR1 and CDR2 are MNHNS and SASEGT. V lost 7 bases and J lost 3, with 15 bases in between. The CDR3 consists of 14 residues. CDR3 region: CASNPRPGDYGYTF. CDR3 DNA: TGTGCCAGCAACCCCCGGCCAGGCGACTATGGCTACACCTTC.